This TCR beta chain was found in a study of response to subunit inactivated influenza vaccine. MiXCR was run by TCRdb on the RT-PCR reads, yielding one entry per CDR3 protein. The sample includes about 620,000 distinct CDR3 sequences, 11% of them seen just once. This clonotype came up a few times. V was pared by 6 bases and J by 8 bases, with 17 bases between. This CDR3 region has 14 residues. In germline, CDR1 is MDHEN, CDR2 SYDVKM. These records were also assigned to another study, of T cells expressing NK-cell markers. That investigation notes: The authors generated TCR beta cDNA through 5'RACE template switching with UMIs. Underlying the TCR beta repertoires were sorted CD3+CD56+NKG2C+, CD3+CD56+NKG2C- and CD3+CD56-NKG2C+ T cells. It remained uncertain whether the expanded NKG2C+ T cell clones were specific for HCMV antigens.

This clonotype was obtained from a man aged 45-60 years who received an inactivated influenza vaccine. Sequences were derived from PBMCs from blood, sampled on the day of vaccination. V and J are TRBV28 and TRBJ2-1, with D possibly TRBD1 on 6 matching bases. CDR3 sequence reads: CASRVGGRGYEQFF. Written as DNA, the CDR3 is TGTGCCAGCAGAGTAGGGGGAAGGGGTTATGAGCAGTTCTTC.